These 14 T cell receptor beta chains were all obtained from the same sample, sequenced in a study of cytomegalovirus exposure and HLA in healthy donors (TCRdb year 2017). Receptor libraries were prepared by the immunoSEQ multiplex PCR assay. The table comes from immuneACCESS by way of TCRdb, which keeps in-frame sequences with V and J called. Part of the clones is missing from these tables; in studies checked, under half for an unresolved V gene and the rest for unknown reasons. Counted in this sample were some 130,000 clones; almost 85% of them appeared once. The biggest ten clones account for 25% to 30% of the sample. Sequenced: PBMCs. These receptors all come from a man younger than 45 in good health and CMV-seropositive.

There are a few counts of this clone. The chain combines TRBV7-2 with TRBJ1-4, with D possibly TRBD1 on 6 matching bases. Deletions cut 1 base from V and 4 bases from J, with 10 bases between. This CDR3 is built from 15 residues. Germline CDR1 reads SGHTA; CDR2 reads FQGNSA. The CDR3 is CASSLGQGFNEKLFF. In DNA form, the CDR3 reads TGTGCCAGCAGCTTAGGGCAGGGGTTTAATGAAAAACTGTTTTTT. Complete variable domain (other parts from reference TRBV7-2 and TRBJ1-4): GAGVSQSPSNKVTEKGKDVELRCDPISGHTALYWYRQSLGQGLEFLIYFQGNSAPDKSGLPSDRFSAERTGGSVSTLTIQRTQQEDSAVYLCASSLGQGFNEKLFFGSGTQLSVL.

The rearrangement uses TRBV11-2 and TRBJ1-4, with D unclear. Germline CDR1 is SGHAT and CDR2 is FQNNGV. The CDR3 extends over 16 amino acids. Between the trimmed V and J ends, which lost 5 bases and 4 bases, there was a span of 17 bases. CDR3 DNA: TGTGCCAGCAGCCCGAGGGATCGGAGGCTTAATGAAAAACTGTTTTTT. Translating gives CASSPRDRRLNEKLFF.

The V gene is TRBV5-1, the J gene TRBJ2-1; D perhaps matches TRBD2 (5 bases). CDR1 is SGHRS and CDR2 is YFSETQ in the germline V gene. Trimming stripped 4 bases from V and 1 base from J, with 9 bases between. The CDR3 loop spans 14 amino acids. The chain's CDR3 is CASSEGDSYNEQFF. CDR3 bases: TGCGCCAGCAGCGAGGGAGATTCCTACAATGAGCAGTTCTTC.

The chain joins TRBV10-1 to TRBJ1-3; D is perhaps TRBD1 (5 bases). The CDR3 runs 14 residues. The V and J ends lost 7 bases and 7 bases respectively, with 17 bases between them. Germline CDR1 reads WNHNN; CDR2 reads SYGVQD (reference sequence). The CDR3: CASTSDREGNTIYF. The CDR3 region has the DNA TGCGCCAGCACCTCCGACAGAGAAGGGAACACCATATATTTT.

V usage is TRBV7-2 and J usage is TRBJ1-1; D is perhaps TRBD1 (5 bases). Germline CDR1 SGHTA, CDR2 FQGNSA. V dropped 5 bases and J dropped 1 base, with 14 bases sitting between them. The CDR3 extends over 15 amino acids. The CDR3, as DNA: TGTGCCAGCAGCCCCCCGCGGGGGGGGAACACTGAAGCTTTCTTT. Translating gives CASSPPRGGNTEAFF.

The rearrangement joins TRBV7-2 to TRBJ1-2, with TRBD1 identical over 11 bases. V gave up 4 bases and J gave up 7 bases; unmatched junction bases: 5. The CDR3 has 14 residues. Germline CDR1 is SGHTA and CDR2 is FQGNSA. CDR3 region: CASSSDRGRGGYTF. The CDR3 DNA reads TGTGCCAGCAGCTCGGACAGGGGGCGCGGTGGCTACACCTTC.

This clone was recorded only once. This chain uses TRBV5-6 with TRBJ2-1; 12 nucleotides match TRBD2. The ends lost 4 bases at V and 7 bases at J; junction bases unmatched: 3. The CDR3 has 14 amino acids. CDR1 is SGHDT and CDR2 is YYEEEE in the germline V gene. The CDR3, as DNA: TGTGCCAGCAGCCTAGCGGGGGGGCCGAATGAGCAGTTCTTC. This translates into CASSLAGGPNEQFF.

This clone turned up a few times. The chain recombines TRBV19 with TRBJ1-2; 8 bases line up with TRBD1. The junction had 3 bases not matched to a gene; V was cut back by 4 bases and J by 2 bases. This CDR3 is 14 amino acids long. Germline V gives CDR1 LNHDA, CDR2 SQIVND (reference sequence). The CDR3 DNA follows: TGTGCCAGTAGTACGACAGGGGTCAACTATGGCTACACCTTC. It specifies CASSTTGVNYGYTF.

This sequence joins TRBV9 and TRBJ2-1; 9 nucleotides agree with TRBD2. The germline CDR1 and CDR2 sequences are SGDLS and YYNGEE. Trimming took 0 bases from V and 9 from J; bases not matched to a gene: 13. CDR3 size: 17 residues. CDR3 region: CASSVAEGREGQGEQFF. In nucleotides, the CDR3 is TGTGCCAGCAGCGTAGCTGAGGGGCGGGAGGGCCAGGGTGAGCAGTTCTTC.

V usage is TRBV19 and J usage is TRBJ2-7, with 7 positions matching TRBD1. J was trimmed by 0 bases and V by 5 bases; bases with no gene match: 7. The CDR3 totals 15 residues. CDR1 is LNHDA and CDR2 is SQIVND in the germline V gene (reference sequence). The CDR3, as DNA: TGTGCCAGTAGTGAACAGGGGCTCACCTCCTACGAGCAGTACTTC. Its translation is CASSEQGLTSYEQYF.

This clone was seen only once. The CDR3 DNA reads as TGTGCCAGCAGCTCACTAGTCCAAGAGACCCAGTACTTC. It is translated as CASSSLVQETQYF. The chain carries TRBV7-2 and TRBJ2-5, with a tentative D call TRBD2 (5 bases). The CDR3 runs to 13 residues. Germline V gives CDR1 SGHTA, CDR2 FQGNSA. V lost 4 bases and J lost 1, with 7 bases in between.

This sequence joins TRBV5-1 and TRBJ2-7; weak D call: TRBD2 (6 bases). Germline CDR1 reads SGHRS; CDR2 reads YFSETQ. The CDR3 runs to 14 residues. With 4 bases removed from V and 5 bases from J, the gap between germline ends came to 16 bases. The CDR3 DNA reads as TGCGCCAGCAGCCCCGGGACTTTTGTACACGAGCAGTACTTC. Protein product: CASSPGTFVHEQYF.

The V and J genes are TRBV11-3 and TRBJ2-1; D might be TRBD2 (7 bases). V was trimmed by 1 base and J by 0 bases, leaving 13 bases between them. This CDR3 comprises 17 residues. Germline CDR1 is SGHNT and CDR2 is YENEEA. CDR3 coding DNA: TGTGCCAGCAGCTTAGTAGGGGGGGCTTCCTCCTACAATGAGCAGTTCTTC. It specifies CASSLVGGASSYNEQFF.

This rearrangement joins TRBV6-1 to TRBJ2-7; TRBD1 might be the D (5 bases). The germline gives CDR1 MNHNS, CDR2 SASEGT. The CDR3 has 15 residues. The V end was cut by 5 bases, the J end by 1 base, with 15 bases between. The CDR3 is CASSSSRGISYEQYF. The CDR3 DNA sequence: TGTGCCAGCAGTTCTTCAAGGGGTATTTCCTACGAGCAGTACTTC.